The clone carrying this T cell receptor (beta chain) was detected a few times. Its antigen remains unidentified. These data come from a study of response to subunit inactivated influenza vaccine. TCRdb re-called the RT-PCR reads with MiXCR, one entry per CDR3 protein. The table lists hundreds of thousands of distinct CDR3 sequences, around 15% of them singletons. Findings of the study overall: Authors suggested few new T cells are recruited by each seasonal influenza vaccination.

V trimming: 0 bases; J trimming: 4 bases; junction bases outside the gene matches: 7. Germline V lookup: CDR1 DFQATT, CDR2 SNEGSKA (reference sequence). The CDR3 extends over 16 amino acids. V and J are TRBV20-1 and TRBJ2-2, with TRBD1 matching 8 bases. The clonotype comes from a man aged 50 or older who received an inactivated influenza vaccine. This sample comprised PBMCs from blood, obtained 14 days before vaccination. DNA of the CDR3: TGCAGTGCTAGAGACTCACACAGGGGGACCACCGGGGAGCTGTTTTTT. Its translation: CSARDSHRGTTGELFF.